The 23 T cell receptor beta chains below come from one sample, sequenced in a study of T cell responses to AZD1222 COVID-19 vaccine. Produced via immunoSEQ multiplex PCR; TCRdb's table is partial and in-frame only. The sample holds 140,000 to 150,000 clones, just over 90% seen once. The sample here was peripheral blood, taken 28 days after the second AZD1222 dose. All receptors come from an adult who received the AZD1222 COVID-19 vaccine.

The chain has TRBV19 and TRBJ1-2, with 10 bases fitting TRBD1. With V trimmed by 4 bases and J by 1 base, 3 bases remained unmatched. This CDR3 has 15 residues. Germline V gives CDR1 LNHDA, CDR2 SQIVND (reference sequence). The DNA for the CDR3 is TGTGCCAGTAGTACCGACAGGGGGCATAACTATGGCTACACCTTC. It specifies CASSTDRGHNYGYTF.

CDR3 in amino acids: CASSLVDRDNSPLHF. CDR3 DNA sequence: TGTGCCAGCAGTTTGGTGGACAGGGATAATTCACCCCTCCACTTT. The rearrangement uses TRBV28 and TRBJ1-6; 8 nucleotides agree with TRBD1. Germline V lookup: CDR1 MDHEN, CDR2 SYDVKM. V lost 3 bases to trimming and J lost 5 bases; unmatched junction nucleotides: 3. The CDR3 is 15 amino acids.

This clone occurred a few times. This chain joins TRBV29-1 and TRBJ2-1; 11 nucleotides agree with TRBD2. With 5 bases clipped from V and 9 bases from J, the junction kept 6 bases outside the gene matches. The CDR3 is 13 residues long. CDR1 is SQVTM and CDR2 is ANQGSEA in the germline V gene. Here the CDR3 reads CSVRSGRAGEQFF. CDR3 nucleotide sequence: TGCAGCGTTCGTAGCGGGAGGGCGGGTGAGCAGTTCTTC.

The chain uses TRBV28 and TRBJ1-2; 7 bases align to TRBD1. The CDR3 runs to 14 residues. Germline CDR1 reads MDHEN; CDR2 reads SYDVKM. V lost 3 bases, J lost 7 bases, and 8 bases stayed unmatched. CDR3 sequence reads: CASSFSDRAGGYTF. The CDR3 bases are TGTGCCAGCAGTTTCTCCGACAGGGCCGGTGGCTACACCTTC.

The chain links TRBV7-6 to TRBJ2-3; 8 positions agree with TRBD2. The CDR3 is 15 residues long. Trimming took 2 bases from V and 11 from J; bases not matched to a gene: 12. CDR1 and CDR2 (germline): SGHVS, FNYEAQ. CDR3 protein: CASSLRGGLGGEQYF. CDR3 in DNA: TGTGCCAGCAGCTTACGAGGAGGCCTCGGGGGGGAGCAGTATTTT.

The chain couples TRBV19 to TRBJ1-6; D possibly corresponds to TRBD1 (5 bases). Trimming pared 6 bases from V and 10 bases from J, leaving 16 bases between. The V gene's germline CDR1 is LNHDA and CDR2 SQIVND (reference sequence). The CDR3 loop spans 14 amino acids. The CDR3 region is CASRTGALGSPLHF. In nucleotides, the CDR3 is TGTGCCAGTAGGACCGGGGCCCTTGGGTCACCCCTCCACTTT.

The V and J genes are TRBV2 and TRBJ1-2; 7 nucleotides agree with TRBD1. V lost 6 bases to trimming and J lost 4 bases; unmatched junction nucleotides: 8. The CDR3 has 14 amino acids. Germline V lookup: CDR1 SNHLY, CDR2 FYNNEI. The CDR3 nucleotides are TGTGCCAGCAGCCGTGAGGGGGCTTCCTATGGCTACACCTTC. The encoded protein is CASSREGASYGYTF.

CDR3 nucleotides: TGTGCCAGCAGTGAAGCGGACAGAGGCTCCTACGAGCAGTACTTC. Its protein is CASSEADRGSYEQYF. The chain employs TRBV2 and TRBJ2-7; a weak D match, TRBD1 (6 bases). Trimming stripped 0 bases from V and 0 bases from J, with 9 bases between. CDR1 SNHLY and CDR2 FYNNEI come from the germline V gene. CDR3 size: 15 residues.

V is TRBV5-1 and J is TRBJ2-2; 13 bases align to TRBD2. The V segment lost 3 bases and the J segment 1 base; nucleotides outside the gene matches: 6. CDR3 length equals 18 residues. Germline CDR1 and CDR2: SGHRS and YFSETQ. This CDR3 is CASSYDRTSGRNTGELFF. In DNA form, the CDR3 reads TGCGCCAGCAGCTACGACCGGACTAGCGGGAGGAACACCGGGGAGCTGTTTTTT.

This clone was seen a few times. This chain links TRBV7-9 with TRBJ1-3, with unresolved D. Germline CDR1 SEHNR, CDR2 FQNEAQ (reference sequence). Trimming removed 5 bases from V and 0 bases from J, with 11 bases in between. This CDR3 contains 15 residues. For the CDR3, the DNA is TGTGCCAGCAGCCCTATCCCGGGCTCTGGAAACACCATATATTTT. Protein sequence: CASSPIPGSGNTIYF.

This chain joins TRBV27 and TRBJ1-4; TRBD1 aligns across 8 bases. The CDR3 runs 15 residues. Germline V gives CDR1 MNHEY, CDR2 SMNVEV (reference sequence). The ends lost 5 bases at V and 7 bases at J; junction bases unmatched: 9. The CDR3 protein is CASSPGTGSREKLFF. The CDR3 coding sequence is TGTGCCAGCAGTCCCGGGACAGGTTCGCGTGAAAAACTGTTTTTT.

The genes are TRBV7-2 and TRBJ2-5; D may be TRBD2 (5 bases). Germline CDR1 reads SGHTA; CDR2 reads FQGNSA. The germline V and J ends were trimmed by 2 bases and 5 bases, with 9 bases remaining between them. This CDR3 is built from 13 residues. CDR3 bases: TGTGCCAGCAGCTTACTAGCCGTGGAGACCCAGTACTTC. Protein product: CASSLLAVETQYF.

This chain links TRBV11-3 with TRBJ2-2; D not certain. This CDR3 is 13 amino acids long. Germline CDR1 and CDR2: SGHNT and YENEEA. V was clipped by 5 bases and J by 0 bases, with 4 bases between them. Written as DNA, the CDR3 is TGTGCCAGCAGCCCTCCGAACACCGGGGAGCTGTTTTTT. It is translated as CASSPPNTGELFF.

The V call is TRBV27, the J call TRBJ2-3; 15 bases are a match to TRBD2. Unmatched junction bases numbered 4, after V lost 3 bases and J lost 3 bases. This CDR3 region has 17 residues. The germline V gene has CDR1 MNHEY and CDR2 SMNVEV (reference sequence). CDR3 sequence reads: CASSFMGLAGGTDTQYF. The CDR3 DNA reads TGTGCCAGCAGTTTCATGGGACTAGCGGGAGGTACAGATACGCAGTATTTT.

This clone was seen once. Its ends do not fully match the called genes, so a read error is possible. The chain uses TRBV5-4 and TRBJ1-2, with TRBD1 matching 9 bases. Looked up from germline, CDR1 is SGHNT and CDR2 is YYREEE (reference sequence). This CDR3 is 12 amino acids long. DNA for the CDR3: TGTGCCTGGAGACAGGACAGGGGAATCGGGTTCTTC. It codes for CAWRQDRGIGFF.

In its sample, this clone was seen once. The rearrangement links TRBV5-1 to TRBJ2-1; TRBD2 is a possible D gene (6 bases). With 2 bases removed from V and 6 bases from J, the gap between germline ends came to 12 bases. The V gene's germline CDR1 is SGHRS and CDR2 YFSETQ. This CDR3 has 14 amino acids. The CDR3 sequence is CASSLPSGGNEQFF. In nucleotides, the CDR3 is TGCGCCAGCAGCTTACCCTCCGGGGGCAATGAGCAGTTCTTC.

The V and J genes are TRBV5-6 and TRBJ1-3; tentatively, D is TRBD1 (5 bases). Trimming removed 2 bases at V and 0 bases at J, with 12 bases between. The CDR3 loop spans 16 amino acids. Germline lookup yields CDR1 SGHDT and CDR2 YYEEEE. CDR3 bases: TGTGCCAGCAGCTTCCTCGAAGGACACTCTGGAAACACCATATATTTT. Translating it yields CASSFLEGHSGNTIYF.

The CDR3 loop is CASSESYRDYGYTF. CDR3 DNA sequence: TGCGCCAGCAGTGAGTCTTATAGGGACTATGGCTACACCTTC. The chain has TRBV10-2 and TRBJ1-2; no reliable D call. The germline CDR1 and CDR2 sequences are WSHSY and SAAADI. CDR3 size: 14 residues. Trimming took 0 bases from V and 3 from J, leaving 8 bases between them.

The chain carries TRBV6-1 and TRBJ2-7, with D unclear. Germline values: CDR1 MNHNS, CDR2 SASEGT. V lost 3 bases and J lost 2, with 14 bases in between. This CDR3 region has 15 residues. CDR3 loop: CASSETQVTAYEQYF. The CDR3 region has the DNA TGTGCCAGCAGTGAGACGCAGGTCACAGCCTACGAGCAGTACTTC.

The chain has TRBV6-1 and TRBJ1-1; D might be TRBD1 (5 bases). The CDR3 extends over 16 amino acids. Germline CDR1 and CDR2: MNHNS and SASEGT. Trimming cost V 4 bases and J 0 bases, with 15 bases left between them. CDR3 residues: CASSARTKIMNTEAFF. CDR3 in DNA: TGTGCCAGCAGTGCGCGGACAAAGATTATGAACACTGAAGCTTTCTTT.

V gene TRBV4-2 combines with J gene TRBJ2-7; D tentatively fits TRBD1 or TRBD2 (5 bases each). This CDR3 spans 14 amino acids. Between the trimmed V and J ends, which lost 4 bases and 3 bases, there was a span of 13 bases. CDR1 and CDR2 (germline): LGHNA, YNFKEQ. In nucleotides, the CDR3 is TGTGCCAGCAGCCGAGAGTATGGGGGCTACGAGCAGTACTTC. Translating gives CASSREYGGYEQYF.

The rearrangement links TRBV5-4 to TRBJ2-7; 10 nucleotides match TRBD2. V gave up 0 bases and J gave up 3 bases; unmatched junction bases: 9. Per the germline V gene, CDR1 is SGHNT and CDR2 is YYREEE (reference sequence). CDR3 length: 17 amino acids. CDR3 bases: TGTGCCAGCAGCTTGGGGGGGCTAGCGGGGGCGTACTACGAGCAGTACTTC. It yields the protein CASSLGGLAGAYYEQYF.

The rearrangement joins TRBV29-1 to TRBJ2-1; 7 bases match TRBD2. With V trimmed by 6 bases and J by 0 bases, 11 bases remained unmatched. The CDR3 is 16 residues long. Per germline, CDR1 SQVTM and CDR2 ANQGSEA. The CDR3 sequence: CSVRRVSGLSYNEQFF. For the CDR3, the DNA is TGCAGCGTCCGCAGGGTTAGCGGGCTCTCCTACAATGAGCAGTTCTTC.